This T cell receptor (beta chain) was documented in a study of Graves' ophthalmopathy and Graves' hyperthyroidism. The V gene's germline CDR1 is SGHAT and CDR2 FQNNGV. V was clipped by 5 bases and J by 2 bases, with 7 bases between them. The CDR3 spans 13 residues. Findings and caveats of the study: Blood shared most expanded thyroid clonotypes above 0.001 frequency.

With regard to this clonotype: Its antigen is not known.

Active ophthalmopathy (CAS at least 3, NOSPECS at least 4), lasting under 3 months. The diagnosis was founded upon clinical symptoms, serum thyroxine, TRAb, thyroid ultrasound and orbital computed tomography. Amplification from RNA transcripts yielded the TCR beta CDR3 regions. HTBI primers primed a first-round RT-PCR, and a second-round multiplex PCR followed. TCRdb used MiXCR to reprocess the multiplex PCR reads, holding one entry per CDR3 protein. The table has hundreds of thousands of distinct CDR3 sequences, 13% to 15% seen once; the top ten hold about a tenth. The chain uses TRBV11-2 and TRBJ1-3, with a possible D match to TRBD1 (5 bases). This sequence was found in a woman aged 25 to 39 with Graves' ophthalmopathy. Specimen: blood. CDR3 amino acids: CASSQTAGNTIYF. Written as DNA, the CDR3 is TGTGCCAGCAGCCAGACAGCTGGAAACACCATATATTTT.